This T cell receptor beta chain appears in the sequencing data of a study of CD8+CD57+ T cells in acquired aplastic anemia. Germline V gene lookup returns CDR1 SNHLY and CDR2 FYNNEI. The CDR3 consists of 13 residues. V was cut by 4 bases and J by 4 bases, with 10 bases left in between. Only a few counts were recorded for this clonotype. According to the study, genomic DNA was the template for TCR beta VDJ and CDR3 profiling. TCRdb reprocessed the reads via MiXCR and lists one record per CDR3 protein. The sample shows 160,000 or so distinct CDR3 sequences, about 64% of them seen only once. Patients included in sequencing had previously demonstrated CD8+CD57+ cell expansion by flow cytometry. The study sampled blood from patients who had received no therapy.

The sequence derives from a human donor with aplastic anemia. Material for sequencing was sorted CD4+, CD8+, or CD8+CD57+ T cells (not recorded which) from PBMCs. The V gene is TRBV2, the J gene TRBJ1-2; D is possibly TRBD1 (5 bases). CDR3 region: CASSARGGYGYTF. CDR3 DNA sequence: TGTGCCAGCAGTGCACGGGGGGGCTATGGCTACACCTTC.